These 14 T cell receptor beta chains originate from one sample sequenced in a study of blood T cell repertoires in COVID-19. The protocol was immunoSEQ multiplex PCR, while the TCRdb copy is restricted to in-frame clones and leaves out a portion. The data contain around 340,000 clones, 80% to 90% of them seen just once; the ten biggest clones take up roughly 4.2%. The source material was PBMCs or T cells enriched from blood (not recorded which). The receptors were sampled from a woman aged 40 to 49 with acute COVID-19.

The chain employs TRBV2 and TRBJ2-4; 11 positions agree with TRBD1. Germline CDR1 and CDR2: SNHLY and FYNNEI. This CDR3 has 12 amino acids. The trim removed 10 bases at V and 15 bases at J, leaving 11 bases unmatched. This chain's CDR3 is CATRPGQGAGYF. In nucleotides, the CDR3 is TGTGCCACGAGACCAGGACAGGGGGCCGGGTACTTC.

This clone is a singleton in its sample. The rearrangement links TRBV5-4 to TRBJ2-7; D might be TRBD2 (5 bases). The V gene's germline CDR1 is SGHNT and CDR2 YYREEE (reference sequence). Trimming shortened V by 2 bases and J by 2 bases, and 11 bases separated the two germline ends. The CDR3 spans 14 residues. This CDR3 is CASSLGGSAYEQYF. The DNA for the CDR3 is TGTGCCAGCAGCTTAGGCGGGTCGGCCTACGAGCAGTACTTC.

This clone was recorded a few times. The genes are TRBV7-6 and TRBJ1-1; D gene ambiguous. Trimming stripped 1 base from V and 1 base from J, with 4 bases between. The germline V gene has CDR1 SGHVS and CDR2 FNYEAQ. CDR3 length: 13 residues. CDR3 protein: CASSLEQNTEAFF. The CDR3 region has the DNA TGTGCCAGCAGCTTAGAGCAGAACACTGAAGCTTTCTTT.

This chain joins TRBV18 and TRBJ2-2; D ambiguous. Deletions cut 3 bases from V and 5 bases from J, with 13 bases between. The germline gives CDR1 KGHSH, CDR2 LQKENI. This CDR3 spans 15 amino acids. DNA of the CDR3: TGTGCCAGCTCACCCCAAACTATGATAACCGGGGAGCTGTTTTTT. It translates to CASSPQTMITGELFF.

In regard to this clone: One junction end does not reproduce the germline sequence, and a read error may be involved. The CDR3: CASSVGTGGSTGF. The CDR3, as DNA: TGTGCCAGCAGCGTAGGAACAGGGGGTTCCACCGGATTC. V gene TRBV7-2 combines with J gene TRBJ1-2; 8 bases map to TRBD1. The germline V gene has CDR1 SGHTA and CDR2 FQGNSA. This CDR3 is built from 13 residues.

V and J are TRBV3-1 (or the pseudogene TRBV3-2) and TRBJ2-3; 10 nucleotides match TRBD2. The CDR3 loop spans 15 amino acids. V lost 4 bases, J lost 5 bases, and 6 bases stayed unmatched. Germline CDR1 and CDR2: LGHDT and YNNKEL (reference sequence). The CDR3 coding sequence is TGTGCCAGCAGCCTAGGGGCTAGCGGGAGAGATACGCAGTATTTT. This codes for CASSLGASGRDTQYF.

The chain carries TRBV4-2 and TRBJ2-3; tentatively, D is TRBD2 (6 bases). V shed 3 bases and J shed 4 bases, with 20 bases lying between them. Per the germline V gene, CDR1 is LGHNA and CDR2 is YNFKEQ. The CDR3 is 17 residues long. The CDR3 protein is CASSQGGVTSSPDTQYF. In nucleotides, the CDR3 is TGTGCCAGCAGCCAGGGCGGGGTGACTAGTAGCCCAGATACGCAGTATTTT.

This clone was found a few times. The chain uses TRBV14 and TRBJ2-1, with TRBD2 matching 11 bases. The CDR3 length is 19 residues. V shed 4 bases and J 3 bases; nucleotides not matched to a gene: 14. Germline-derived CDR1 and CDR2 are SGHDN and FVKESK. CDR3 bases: TGTGCCAGCAGCCGACAACTCTCTAGCGGGAGGACCCACTACAATGAGCAGTTCTTC. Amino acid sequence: CASSRQLSSGRTHYNEQFF.

The CDR3 region has the DNA TGTGCCAGCAGTTTATCGTTAGGCCAAGCGGGGCGAGGACTAGCGGGAGGGCTCTACGAGCAGTACTTC. As protein: CASSLSLGQAGRGLAGGLYEQYF. The V call is TRBV27, the J call TRBJ2-7, with 15 bases aligning to TRBD2. The CDR3 has 23 residues. V lost 0 bases to trimming and J lost 3 bases; unmatched junction nucleotides: 21. The V gene's germline CDR1 is MNHEY and CDR2 SMNVEV (reference sequence).

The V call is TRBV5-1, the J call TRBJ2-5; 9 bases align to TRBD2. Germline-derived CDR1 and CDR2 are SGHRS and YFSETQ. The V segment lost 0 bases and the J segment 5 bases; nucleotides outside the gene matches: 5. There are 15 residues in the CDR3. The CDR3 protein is CASSLEGLAYETQYF. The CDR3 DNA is TGCGCCAGCAGCTTGGAGGGACTAGCATACGAGACCCAGTACTTC. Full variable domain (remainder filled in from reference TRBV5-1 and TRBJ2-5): KAGVTQTPRYLIKTRGQQVTLSCSPISGHRSVSWYQQTPGQGLQFLFEYFSETQRNKGNFPGRFSGRQFSNSRSEMNVSTLELGDSALYLCASSLEGLAYETQYFGPGTRLLVL.

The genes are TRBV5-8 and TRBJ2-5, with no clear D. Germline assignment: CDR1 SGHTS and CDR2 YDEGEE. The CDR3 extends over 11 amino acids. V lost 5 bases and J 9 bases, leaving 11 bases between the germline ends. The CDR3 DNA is TGTGCCAGCAGGGGTCTAGTTGCCCAGTACTTC. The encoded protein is CASRGLVAQYF. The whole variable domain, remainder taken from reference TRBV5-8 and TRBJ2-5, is EAGVTQSPTHLIKTRGQQATLRCSPISGHTSVYWYQQALGLGLQFLLWYDEGEERNRGNFPPRFSGRQFPNYSSELNVNALELEDSALYLCASRGLVAQYFGPGTRLLVL.

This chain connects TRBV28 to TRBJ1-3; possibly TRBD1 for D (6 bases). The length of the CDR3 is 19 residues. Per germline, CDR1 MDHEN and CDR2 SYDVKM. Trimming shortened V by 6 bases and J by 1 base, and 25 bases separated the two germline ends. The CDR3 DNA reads TGTGCCAGCAGGCACAACCGGGACACACCTGCTCGTTCTGGAAACACCATATATTTT. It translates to CASRHNRDTPARSGNTIYF.

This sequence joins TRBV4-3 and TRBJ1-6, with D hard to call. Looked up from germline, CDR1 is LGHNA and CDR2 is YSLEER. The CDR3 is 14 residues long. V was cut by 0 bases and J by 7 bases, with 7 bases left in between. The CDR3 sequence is CASSQDGKNSPLHF. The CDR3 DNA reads TGCGCCAGCAGCCAAGATGGCAAAAATTCACCCCTCCACTTT.

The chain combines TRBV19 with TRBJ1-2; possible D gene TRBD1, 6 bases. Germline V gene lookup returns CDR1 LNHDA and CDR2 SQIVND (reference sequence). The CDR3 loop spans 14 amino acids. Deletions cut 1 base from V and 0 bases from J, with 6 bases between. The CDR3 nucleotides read TGTGCCAGTAGTATAGGGGGGCCTAACTATGGCTACACCTTC. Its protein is CASSIGGPNYGYTF.